This T cell receptor (beta chain) was recovered during a study of cytomegalovirus exposure and HLA in healthy donors. The CDR3 runs to 16 residues. V trimming: 0 bases; J trimming: 8 bases; junction bases outside the gene matches: 7. In germline, CDR1 is LGHNA, CDR2 YSLEER. Amplification used 60 Vbeta primers and 13 Jbeta primers. Produced via immunoSEQ multiplex PCR; TCRdb's table is partial and in-frame only. The sample holds 150,000 to 200,000 clones, about four fifths seen once. This clone was seen once. The TCR comes from a woman aged 50 to 65 in good health and CMV-seronegative. Sample: PBMCs. V gene TRBV4-3 combines with J gene TRBJ2-3, with 11 bases that match TRBD2. CDR3 nucleotides: TGCGCCAGCAGCCAAGACGGTAGCGGGGGGGCCGGTACGCAGTATTTT. It codes for CASSQDGSGGAGTQYF.